Given below is one TCR beta chain in context. As yet, its antigen is unknown. This specimen belongs to a study of shared clonotypes between healthy human individuals. Overall study results and limits: Researchers sampled only blood; tissue repertoires likely differ. Four donors had 5% to 6.5% of their naive CD4 clonotypes in common. Naive subsets generally exceeded memory subsets in estimated richness.

Subsets obtained from CD4+ cells comprised CD45RA+ naive and CD45RA-negative memory cells. CDR3 length: 15 residues. CDR1 is SGHRS, CDR2 YFSETQ, per germline. V was pared by 1 base and J by 0 bases, with 1 base of the junction left unmatched. Repertoires were generated with immunoSEQ multiplex PCR, while TCRdb's copy carries only in-frame clones and drops some. The top ten clones hold about 1.5% of a sample with approximately 980,000 clones, over 60% of them seen once. The rearrangement links TRBV5-1 to TRBJ2-5; 9 positions match TRBD2. The clonotype originates from a young man in good health. The sequencing sample was made of memory CD4+ T cells sorted from blood. The subset was: CD45RA-negative fraction. The CDR3 nucleotides are TGCGCCAGCAGCTTGACTAGCGGGTACCAAGAGACCCAGTACTTC. This codes for CASSLTSGYQETQYF. Full variable domain (missing parts from reference TRBV5-1 and TRBJ2-5): KAGVTQTPRYLIKTRGQQVTLSCSPISGHRSVSWYQQTPGQGLQFLFEYFSETQRNKGNFPGRFSGRQFSNSRSEMNVSTLELGDSALYLCASSLTSGYQETQYFGPGTRLLVL.